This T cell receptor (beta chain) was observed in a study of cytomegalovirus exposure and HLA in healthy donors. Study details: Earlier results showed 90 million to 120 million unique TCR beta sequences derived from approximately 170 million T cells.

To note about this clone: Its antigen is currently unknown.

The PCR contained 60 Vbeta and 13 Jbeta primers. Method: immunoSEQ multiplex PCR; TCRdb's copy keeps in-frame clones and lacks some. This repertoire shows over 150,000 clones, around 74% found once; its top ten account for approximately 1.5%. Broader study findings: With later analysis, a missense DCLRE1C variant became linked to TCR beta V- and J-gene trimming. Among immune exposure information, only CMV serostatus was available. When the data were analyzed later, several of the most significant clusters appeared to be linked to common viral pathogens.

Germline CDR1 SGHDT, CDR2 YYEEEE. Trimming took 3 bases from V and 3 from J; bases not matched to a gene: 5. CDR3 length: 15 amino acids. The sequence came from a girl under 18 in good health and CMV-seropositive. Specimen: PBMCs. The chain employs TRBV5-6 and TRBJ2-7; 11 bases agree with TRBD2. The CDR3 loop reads CASSSGLADLYEQYF. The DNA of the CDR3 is TGTGCCAGCAGCTCGGGACTAGCGGACCTCTACGAGCAGTACTTC.